This TCR beta chain stems from a study of blood T cell repertoires in COVID-19. Here immunoSEQ multiplex PCR was the method, and the copy in TCRdb shows in-frame clones only, minus some. The table lists about 400,000 clones, over 75% of them singletons. Adults between roughly 18 and 89 years of age took part from some 25 US areas. J lost 4 bases, V lost 0 bases, and 7 bases had no gene match. CDR1 and CDR2 from the germline V gene are SEHNR and FQNEAQ (reference sequence). The CDR3 spans 18 residues. The receptor's source is a woman in her forties with acute COVID-19. The sequenced material came from PBMCs or T cells enriched from blood (not recorded which). The V and J genes are TRBV7-9 and TRBJ2-3; 13 nucleotides agree with TRBD2. This CDR3 reads CASSLAPGTSGDADTQYF. Written as DNA, the CDR3 is TGTGCCAGCAGCTTAGCGCCAGGGACTAGCGGGGATGCAGATACGCAGTATTTT.